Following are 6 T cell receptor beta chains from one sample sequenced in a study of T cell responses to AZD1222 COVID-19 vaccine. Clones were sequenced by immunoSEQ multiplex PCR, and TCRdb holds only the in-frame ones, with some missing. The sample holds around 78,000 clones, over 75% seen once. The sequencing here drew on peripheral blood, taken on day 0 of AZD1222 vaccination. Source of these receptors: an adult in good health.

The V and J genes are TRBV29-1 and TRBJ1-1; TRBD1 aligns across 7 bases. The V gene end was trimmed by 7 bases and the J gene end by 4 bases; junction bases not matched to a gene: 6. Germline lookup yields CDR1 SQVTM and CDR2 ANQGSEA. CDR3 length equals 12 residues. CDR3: CSAGTDGTEAFF. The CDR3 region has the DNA TGCAGCGCCGGGACAGACGGCACTGAAGCTTTCTTT. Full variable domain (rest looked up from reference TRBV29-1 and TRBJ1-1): SAVISQKPSRDICQRGTSLTIQCQVDSQVTMMFWYRQQPGQSLTLIATANQGSEATYESGFVIDKFPISRPNLTFSTLTVSNMSPEDSSIYLCSAGTDGTEAFFGQGTRLTVV.

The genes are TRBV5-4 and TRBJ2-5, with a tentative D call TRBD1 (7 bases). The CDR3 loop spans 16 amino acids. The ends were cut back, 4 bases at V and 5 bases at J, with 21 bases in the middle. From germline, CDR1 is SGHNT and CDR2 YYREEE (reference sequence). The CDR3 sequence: CASSQFRGADVETQYF. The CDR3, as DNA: TGTGCCAGCAGCCAGTTCAGGGGGGCGGATGTGGAGACCCAGTACTTC.

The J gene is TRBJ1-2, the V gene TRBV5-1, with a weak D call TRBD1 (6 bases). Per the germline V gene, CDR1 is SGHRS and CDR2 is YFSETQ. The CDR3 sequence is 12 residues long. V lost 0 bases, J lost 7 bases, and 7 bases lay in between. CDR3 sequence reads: CASSLEGGGYTF. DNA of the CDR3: TGCGCCAGCAGCTTGGAGGGGGGTGGCTACACCTTC. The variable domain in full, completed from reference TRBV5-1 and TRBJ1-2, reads KAGVTQTPRYLIKTRGQQVTLSCSPISGHRSVSWYQQTPGQGLQFLFEYFSETQRNKGNFPGRFSGRQFSNSRSEMNVSTLELGDSALYLCASSLEGGGYTFGSGTRLTVV.

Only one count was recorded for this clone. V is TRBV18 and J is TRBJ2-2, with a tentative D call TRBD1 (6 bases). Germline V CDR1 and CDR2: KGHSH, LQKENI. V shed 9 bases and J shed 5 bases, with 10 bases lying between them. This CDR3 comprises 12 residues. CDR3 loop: CASTTGTGELFF. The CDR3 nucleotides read TGTGCCAGTACCACAGGGACCGGGGAGCTGTTTTTT.

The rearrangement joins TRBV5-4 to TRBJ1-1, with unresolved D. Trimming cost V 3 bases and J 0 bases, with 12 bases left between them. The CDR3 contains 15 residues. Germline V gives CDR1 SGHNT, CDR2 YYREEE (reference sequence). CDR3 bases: TGTGCCAGCAGCTCAAGGACGGAGATGAACACTGAAGCTTTCTTT. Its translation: CASSSRTEMNTEAFF.

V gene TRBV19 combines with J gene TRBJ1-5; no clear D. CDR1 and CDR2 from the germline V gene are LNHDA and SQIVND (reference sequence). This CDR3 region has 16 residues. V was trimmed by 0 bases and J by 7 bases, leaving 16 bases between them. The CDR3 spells CASSIEPRVAWQPQHF. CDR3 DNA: TGTGCCAGTAGTATAGAGCCTCGGGTTGCGTGGCAGCCCCAGCATTTT.